A selection of T cell receptor beta chains follows, all from one sample in a study of shared clonotypes between healthy human individuals. Assay used: immunoSEQ multiplex PCR; TCRdb lists only in-frame clones, some missing. The data hold fewer than 1.4 million clones, with about four fifths observed a single time. Sequencing input: memory CD4+ T cells from PBMCs. These receptors originate from a man between 18 and 29 years old in good health. Some clones in this sample may be carry-over from other donors' samples. Both conserved end residues are part of each CDR3. A D gene is named only where the DNA matches it firmly. Rows may omit the clone size; those that give it use once, few, many or a size class.

v_gene: TRBV18
j_gene: TRBJ1-1
d_gene: TRBD1
abundance: .
CDR3nt: TGTGCCAGCTCACCCAGGACAGGGGGGACCACTGAAGCTTTCTTT
CDR3aa: CASSPRTGGTTEAFF

v_gene: TRBV5-1
j_gene: TRBJ2-1
d_gene: TRBD1
abundance: once
CDR3nt: TGCGCCAGCAGTCCGGGACAGGGAGGAAATGAGCAGTTCTTC
CDR3aa: CASSPGQGGNEQFF

v_gene: TRBV7-3
j_gene: TRBJ2-1
d_gene: .
abundance: .
CDR3nt: TGTGCCAGCAGCCTCCTGGCGGCCAATGAGCAGTTCTTC
CDR3aa: CASSLLAANEQFF

v_gene: TRBV30
j_gene: TRBJ1-4
d_gene: TRBD1
abundance: .
CDR3nt: TGTGCCTGGAGTAACAGACAGGGGGCGGATATACGTGAAAAACTGTTTTTT
CDR3aa: CAWSNRQGADIREKLFF

v_gene: TRBV27
j_gene: TRBJ2-3
d_gene: TRBD1
abundance: .
CDR3nt: TGTGCCAGCACTACAGGGGGTCCCACAGATACGCAGTATTTT
CDR3aa: CASTTGGPTDTQYF

v_gene: TRBV6-4
j_gene: TRBJ2-3
d_gene: TRBD2
abundance: .
CDR3nt: TGTGCCAGCTTGTGGGGCGGGAGCTGCAGGGGCACAGATACGCAGTATTTT
CDR3aa: CASLWGGSCRGTDTQYF

v_gene: TRBV14
j_gene: TRBJ2-2
d_gene: TRBD1
abundance: once
CDR3nt: TGTGCCAGCAGCCAAACCGGGACAGGGGCGGCCGGGGAGCTGTTTTTT
CDR3aa: CASSQTGTGAAGELFF

v_gene: TRBV28
j_gene: TRBJ1-1
d_gene: .
abundance: .
CDR3nt: TGTGCCAGTTGGGGAACCTGGAACACTGAAGCTTTCTTT
CDR3aa: CASWGTWNTEAFF

v_gene: TRBV2
j_gene: TRBJ2-3
d_gene: .
abundance: once
CDR3nt: TGTGCCAGCAGTGAAGACAGGGCCACAGATACGCAGTATTTT
CDR3aa: CASSEDRATDTQYF

v_gene: TRBV10-3
j_gene: TRBJ2-2
d_gene: TRBD2
abundance: few
CDR3nt: TGTGCCATCAGTGTACTAGCGGGAGGGCCGAATGGGGAGCTGTTTTTT
CDR3aa: CAISVLAGGPNGELFF

v_gene: TRBV5-1
j_gene: TRBJ1-4
d_gene: TRBD1
abundance: .
CDR3nt: TGCGCCAGCAGCTTTACAGGGGGCACTGAAAAACTGTTTTTT
CDR3aa: CASSFTGGTEKLFF

v_gene: TRBV11-2
j_gene: TRBJ1-2
d_gene: .
abundance: .
CDR3nt: TGTGCCAGCAGCCCCCGAGGGGTCTATGGCTACACCTTC
CDR3aa: CASSPRGVYGYTF

v_gene: TRBV10-2
j_gene: TRBJ2-2
d_gene: .
abundance: few
CDR3nt: TGCGCCAGCAGGACTAGTGGTACCGGGGAGCTGTTTTTT
CDR3aa: CASRTSGTGELFF

v_gene: TRBV7-2
j_gene: TRBJ2-7
d_gene: .
abundance: few
CDR3nt: TGTGCCAGCAGCCCAAGCAGGGGGGTTCAGTACGAGCAGTACTTC
CDR3aa: CASSPSRGVQYEQYF

v_gene: TRBV18
j_gene: TRBJ2-1
d_gene: .
abundance: .
CDR3nt: TGTGCCAGCTCACCAAACTACAATGAGCAGTTCTTC
CDR3aa: CASSPNYNEQFF

v_gene: TRBV25-1
j_gene: TRBJ1-2
d_gene: .
abundance: .
CDR3nt: TGTGCCAGCAGTTCCTCCGGGGGGGGGTATGGCTACACCTTC
CDR3aa: CASSSSGGGYGYTF

v_gene: TRBV4-3
j_gene: TRBJ2-3
d_gene: .
abundance: .
CDR3nt: TGCGCCAGCAGCCAAGATTGGACAGTCATGAATACGCAGTATTTT
CDR3aa: CASSQDWTVMNTQYF

v_gene: TRBV25-1
j_gene: TRBJ2-5
d_gene: .
abundance: .
CDR3nt: TGTGCCAGCAGTGAAGGAGAGACCCAGTACTTC
CDR3aa: CASSEGETQYF